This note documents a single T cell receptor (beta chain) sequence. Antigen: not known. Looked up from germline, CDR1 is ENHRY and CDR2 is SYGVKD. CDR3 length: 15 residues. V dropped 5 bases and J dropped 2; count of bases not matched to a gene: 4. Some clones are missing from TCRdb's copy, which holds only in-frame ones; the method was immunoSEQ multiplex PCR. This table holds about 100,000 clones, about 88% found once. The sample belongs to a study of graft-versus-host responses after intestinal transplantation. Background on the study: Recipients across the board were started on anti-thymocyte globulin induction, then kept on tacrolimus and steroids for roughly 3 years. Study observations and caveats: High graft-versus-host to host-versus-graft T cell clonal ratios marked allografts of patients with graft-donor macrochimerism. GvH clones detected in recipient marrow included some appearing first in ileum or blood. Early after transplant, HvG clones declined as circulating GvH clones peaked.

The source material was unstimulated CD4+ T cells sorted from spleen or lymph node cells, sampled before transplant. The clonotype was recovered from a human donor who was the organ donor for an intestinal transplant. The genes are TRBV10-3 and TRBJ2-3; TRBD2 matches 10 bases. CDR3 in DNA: TGTGCCATCAGTCCACTAGCGGGGACCACAGATACGCAGTATTTT. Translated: CAISPLAGTTDTQYF.